This T cell receptor beta chain is from a study of shared clonotypes between healthy human individuals. As for the study in general: The people who gave samples were a couple of women and a few men aged 18 to 49.

Subsets obtained from CD4+ cells comprised CD45RA+ naive and CD45RA-negative memory cells. Trimming stripped 8 bases from V and 3 bases from J, with 14 bases between. Germline V gene data show CDR1 as MNHNS and CDR2 as SASEGT. There are 14 residues in the CDR3. This clone was observed a handful of times. Using immunoSEQ multiplex PCR, the repertoire was profiled, and TCRdb retains in-frame clones only, with some absent. The data contain approximately 2.3 million clones, 80% to 95% of them singletons. The chain is built from TRBV6-1 and TRBJ1-5, with D perhaps TRBD1 (6 bases). The material sequenced was naive CD4+ T cells from PBMCs. Described subset: CD45RA+ positively selected. The TCR comes from a man younger than 35 in good health. Some clones in this sample may be carry-over from other donors' samples. CDR3 amino acids: CASLRGANNQPQHF. CDR3 in DNA: TGTGCCAGCCTCCGGGGGGCCAACAATCAGCCCCAGCATTTT.